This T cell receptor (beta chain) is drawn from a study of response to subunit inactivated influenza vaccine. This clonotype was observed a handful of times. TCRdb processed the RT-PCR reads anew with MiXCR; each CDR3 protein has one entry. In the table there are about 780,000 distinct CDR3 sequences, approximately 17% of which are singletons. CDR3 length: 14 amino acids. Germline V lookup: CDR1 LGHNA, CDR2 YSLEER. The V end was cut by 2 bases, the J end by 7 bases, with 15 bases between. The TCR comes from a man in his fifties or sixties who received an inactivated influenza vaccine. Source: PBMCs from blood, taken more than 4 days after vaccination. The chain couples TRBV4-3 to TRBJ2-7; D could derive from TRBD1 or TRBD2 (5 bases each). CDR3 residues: CASSQWQGSGEQYF. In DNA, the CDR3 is TGCGCCAGCAGCCAATGGCAGGGAAGCGGAGAGCAGTACTTC.